Below, one TCR beta chain is given with its context. Some clones are missing from TCRdb's copy, which holds only in-frame ones; the method was immunoSEQ multiplex PCR. This table has hundreds of thousands of clones, nearly 90% appearing once. This sample is drawn from a study of blood T cell repertoires in COVID-19. Study in general: In each case, the material was cDNA or gDNA derived from T cells, B-cell-depleted T cells, or PBMCs.

Trimming removed 8 bases from V and 1 base from J, with 18 bases in between. Germline CDR1 LNHNV, CDR2 YYDKDF (reference sequence). The CDR3 sequence is 15 residues long. The receptor was derived from a woman between 18 and 30 years old with acute COVID-19. Material for sequencing was PBMCs or T cells enriched from blood (not recorded which). The V call is TRBV15, the J call TRBJ2-7, with a tentative D call TRBD1 (6 bases). The CDR3 DNA is TGTGCCACCTCCAAACAACAACAGGGTTCCTACGAGCAGTACTTC. Translation: CATSKQQQGSYEQYF.